This is a list of T cell receptor beta chains from one sample in a study of CD8+ T cells in alopecia areata. Repertoires were generated with immunoSEQ multiplex PCR, while TCRdb's copy carries only in-frame clones and drops some. The top ten hold over 9.5% of the sample, which has some 180,000 clones, around 49% seen once. Sequenced material: CD8+ T cells sorted from blood, taken between weeks 51 and 52, from a patient treated with tofacitinib. The receptors derive from a human donor with alopecia areata. The CDR3 runs from the conserved cysteine through the conserved F or W. A D gene is named only where the DNA matches it firmly. Some rows mark clone size as missing; the rest say once, few, many or name a class of expanded clone.

TRBV7-2	few	TRBD1	TRBJ1-6	CASSLGQGANSPLHF	TGTGCCAGCAGCTTAGGACAGGGGGCGAATTCACCCCTCCACTTT
TRBV30	few	-	TRBJ1-2	CAWSGFEGNGYTF	TGTGCCTGGAGTGGGTTCGAGGGAAATGGCTACACCTTC
TRBV5-1	few	-	TRBJ1-1	CASSSGVLLMNTEAFF	TGCGCCAGCAGCTCCGGAGTCCTGCTCATGAACACTGAAGCTTTCTTT
TRBV29-1	-	-	TRBJ2-1	CSVEGLAGRRNEQFF	TGCAGCGTTGAAGGGCTAGCCGGCCGACGCAATGAGCAGTTCTTC
TRBV29-1	-	-	TRBJ1-1	CSVVVTVEAFF	TGCAGCGTTGTAGTCACGGTTGAAGCTTTCTTT
TRBV5-1	-	TRBD2	TRBJ2-7	CASSQPHSGGDEQYF	TGCGCCAGCAGCCAACCCCACAGCGGGGGGGACGAGCAGTACTTC
TRBV7-9	many	-	TRBJ1-5	CASSLEVGQESQPQHF	TGTGCCAGCAGCTTAGAAGTTGGTCAAGAAAGTCAGCCCCAGCATTTT
TRBV27	-	-	TRBJ2-7	CASSFSAEVTYEQYF	TGTGCCAGCAGTTTCTCCGCAGAGGTTACCTACGAGCAGTACTTC
TRBV25-1	few	-	TRBJ1-2	CASSDYISYGYTF	TGTGCCAGCAGTGATTATATTTCCTATGGCTACACCTTC
TRBV7-9	-	-	TRBJ1-6	CASSPGGENILHF	TGTGCCAGCAGCCCGGGTGGAGAGAACATTCTCCACTTT
TRBV7-2	many	-	TRBJ2-7	CASSRQGLEQYF	TGTGCCAGCAGCCGTCAGGGGCTCGAGCAGTACTTC
TRBV27	-	-	TRBJ2-2	CASSSPGLTGELFF	TGTGCCAGCAGTTCCCCAGGGCTGACCGGGGAGCTGTTTTTT
TRBV4-2	-	-	TRBJ2-1	CASSLNGRATSREQFF	TGTGCCAGCAGCCTCAACGGACGGGCCACATCCAGGGAGCAGTTCTTC
TRBV5-4	-	-	TRBJ1-2	CASNEDNYGYTF	TGTGCCAGCAACGAGGACAACTATGGCTACACCTTC
TRBV30	few	-	TRBJ2-7	CAWSVGSYEQYF	TGTGCCTGGAGTGTAGGGTCCTACGAGCAGTACTTC
TRBV5-6	-	-	TRBJ1-2	CASSAGQSGYTF	TGTGCCAGCAGCGCTGGACAGTCTGGCTACACCTTC
TRBV5-6	few	-	TRBJ2-4	CASSLGGNIQYF	TGTGCCAGCAGCTTGGGGGGAAACATTCAGTACTTC
TRBV13	-	-	TRBJ2-3	CASSFSTGGDTQYF	TGTGCCAGCAGCTTCAGTACCGGCGGGGATACGCAGTATTTT
TRBV10-3	few	-	TRBJ2-1	CAISPSTGYNEQFF	TGTGCCATCAGTCCCTCGACGGGGTACAATGAGCAGTTCTTC
TRBV2	-	-	TRBJ1-2	CASSEALAGEGYGYTF	TGTGCCAGCAGTGAAGCGCTTGCCGGGGAAGGCTATGGCTACACCTTC
TRBV13	-	TRBD1	TRBJ1-2	CASSSDRGHGYTF	TGTGCCAGCAGCTCCGACAGGGGGCATGGCTACACCTTC
TRBV15	-	TRBD1	TRBJ2-5	CATSRAGGRSQETQYF	TGTGCCACCAGCAGAGCAGGGGGTCGCAGTCAAGAGACCCAGTACTTC
TRBV11-2	few	-	TRBJ2-7	CASSLGGGTYEQYF	TGTGCCAGCAGCTTAGGGGGGGGCACCTACGAGCAGTACTTC
TRBV4-1	-	-	TRBJ1-2	CASSLDPHIPSGYTF	TGCGCCAGCAGCCTAGACCCTCACATTCCCTCTGGCTACACCTTC
TRBV11-2	once	-	TRBJ2-7	CASSPLPDPSYEQYF	TGTGCCAGCAGCCCCCTGCCGGACCCCTCCTACGAGCAGTACTTC
TRBV30	-	TRBD2	TRBJ2-7	CAWSVGTSDYEQYF	TGTGCCTGGAGTGTTGGGACTAGCGACTACGAGCAGTACTTC
TRBV29-1	once	-	TRBJ1-1	CSVETYTEAFF	TGCAGCGTTGAGACTTACACTGAAGCTTTCTTT
TRBV19	-	TRBD1	TRBJ1-5	CASQGGDRSNQPQHF	TGTGCCAGTCAAGGTGGGGACAGGAGCAATCAGCCCCAGCATTTT
TRBV4-1	-	TRBD2	TRBJ2-1	CASTLRGDNNEQFF	TGCGCCAGCACTTTGCGGGGGGACAACAATGAGCAGTTCTTC
TRBV7-9	few	-	TRBJ1-5	CASSLGGSQPQHF	TGTGCCAGCAGCTTAGGGGGGTCTCAGCCCCAGCATTTT
TRBV29-1	few	-	TRBJ1-1	CSVDPGRVEAFF	TGCAGCGTTGACCCAGGGAGAGTTGAAGCTTTCTTT
TRBV15	-	-	TRBJ1-5	CATSRVPGDNQPQHF	TGTGCCACCAGCAGAGTACCAGGGGACAATCAGCCCCAGCATTTT
TRBV6-6	-	-	TRBJ1-4	CASSYGRATNEKLFF	TGTGCCAGCAGTTACGGGCGAGCAACTAATGAAAAACTGTTTTTT
TRBV6-5	-	-	TRBJ1-5	CASSPQGIDQPQHF	TGTGCCAGCAGCCCCCAGGGTATCGATCAGCCCCAGCATTTT
TRBV7-9	-	TRBD2	TRBJ2-3	CASSLGTSGLDTQYF	TGTGCCAGCAGCTTGGGGACTAGCGGGCTAGATACGCAGTATTTT
TRBV15	few	TRBD1	TRBJ2-7	CATSISPGQSSYEQYF	TGTGCCACCAGCATCTCGCCGGGACAGAGCTCCTACGAGCAGTACTTC
TRBV27	few	TRBD2	TRBJ2-1	CASTLGLAGGDNEQFF	TGTGCCAGCACCCTGGGACTAGCGGGGGGGGACAATGAGCAGTTCTTC
TRBV6-1	-	TRBD1	TRBJ2-6	CASSEWIQGAAGANVLTF	TGTGCCAGCAGTGAATGGATACAGGGGGCGGCTGGGGCCAACGTCCTGACTTTC
TRBV4-3	once	-	TRBJ2-2	CASSQEVAGTEILAGELFF	TGCGCCAGCAGCCAAGAGGTGGCGGGGACGGAGATCCTAGCCGGGGAGCTGTTTTTT
TRBV29-1	-	-	TRBJ2-1	CSVRGGSYNEQFF	TGCAGCGTTCGGGGTGGCTCCTACAATGAGCAGTTCTTC
TRBV7-9	-	TRBD1	TRBJ2-1	CASSSGGTGALAEQFF	TGTGCCAGCAGCTCGGGCGGGACAGGGGCATTGGCTGAGCAGTTCTTC
TRBV30	-	-	TRBJ2-2	CACTPNGGGELFF	TGTGCCTGCACTCCAAATGGGGGCGGGGAGCTGTTTTTT
TRBV4-1	-	TRBD1	TRBJ2-7	CASSQVVSGGPHEQYF	TGCGCCAGCAGCCAAGTTGTGTCAGGGGGTCCTCACGAGCAGTACTTC
TRBV27	-	-	TRBJ2-7	CASSLGGPSGEQYF	TGTGCCAGCAGTTTGGGGGGACCCTCGGGCGAGCAGTACTTC
TRBV7-8	-	-	TRBJ1-5	CASSLPGAGDQPQHF	TGTGCCAGCAGCTTACCGGGGGCAGGGGATCAGCCCCAGCATTTT
TRBV30	-	-	TRBJ1-3	CAWSVKYRSPGRNTIYF	TGTGCCTGGAGTGTAAAATATAGGTCGCCAGGGAGAAACACCATATATTTT
TRBV2	-	-	TRBJ2-1	CASSEANTQVRNEQFF	TGTGCCAGCAGTGAAGCGAACACCCAGGTCAGGAATGAGCAGTTCTTC
TRBV25-1	once	-	TRBJ2-5	CASSSWTVQETQYF	TGTGCCAGCAGCTCATGGACGGTGCAAGAGACCCAGTACTTC
TRBV29-1	-	-	TRBJ2-2	CSVGSSGELFF	TGCAGCGTTGGAAGTTCAGGGGAGCTGTTTTTT
TRBV27	-	-	TRBJ1-1	CASSPLGAEAFF	TGTGCCAGCAGTCCCCTTGGAGCTGAAGCTTTCTTT
TRBV30	-	TRBD1	TRBJ2-7	CAWSVDRGSEQYF	TGTGCCTGGAGTGTCGACAGGGGAAGCGAGCAGTACTTC
TRBV7-6	-	-	TRBJ2-1	CASSLALVVENEQFF	TGTGCCAGCAGCTTAGCGCTAGTTGTGGAGAATGAGCAGTTCTTC
TRBV27	-	TRBD1	TRBJ1-2	CASSFLGQGGDGYTF	TGTGCCAGCAGTTTCCTGGGACAGGGAGGGGATGGCTACACCTTC